These T cell receptor beta chains were read from a single sample in a study of blood T cell repertoires in COVID-19. Sequenced by immunoSEQ multiplex PCR; TCRdb stores in-frame clones only, minus some. The sample contains around 260,000 clones, approximately 83% of which appear only once. The sequencing sample was made of peripheral blood. The source is a woman aged 50 to 60 who had recovered from COVID-19. The CDR3 runs from the conserved cysteine through the conserved F or W. The D gene is left open where the match is weak. Rows may omit the clone size; those that give it use once, few, many or a size class.

size	D	J	V	DNA	CDR3
.	.	TRBJ1-2	TRBV3-1/TRBV3-2	TGTGCCAGCAGCCAAGATCAGGCGTACTATGGCTACACCTTC	CASSQDQAYYGYTF
.	.	TRBJ2-2	TRBV5-4	TGTGCCAGCAGCTTTGAGCACACCGGGGAGCTGTTTTTT	CASSFEHTGELFF
.	TRBD1	TRBJ2-6	TRBV19	TGTGCCAGTACCCCCCAGACAGGGCGGGGGGCCAACGTCCTGACTTTC	CASTPQTGRGANVLTF
.	TRBD1	TRBJ1-2	TRBV19	TGTGCCAGTAGTATAGCAGGGACAGGGTCGGACTATGGCTACACCTTC	CASSIAGTGSDYGYTF
.	TRBD1	TRBJ1-2	TRBV6-5	TGTGCCAGCTATAAGACAGGGGCGCAGATTGGCTACACCTTC	CASYKTGAQIGYTF
.	.	TRBJ1-5	TRBV19	TGTGCCAGTACCCCCCGAGGAGGGAGGAGGATCTCTGTCAATCAGCCCCAGCATTTT	CASTPRGGRRISVNQPQHF
.	TRBD1	TRBJ2-7	TRBV2	TGTGCCAGCAGAGCTACAGGGGGCTTGAGCTCCTACGAGCAGTACTTC	CASRATGGLSSYEQYF
.	.	TRBJ1-6	TRBV28	TGTGCCAGCATCCCGGGTGGGGCTAATTCACCCCTCCACTTT	CASIPGGANSPLHF
.	.	TRBJ2-4	TRBV10-3	TGTGCCATCAGTTCAGGGGAAGACATTCAGTACTTC	CAISSGEDIQYF
.	TRBD1	TRBJ1-1	TRBV27	TGTGCCAGCAGTCTTACAGGGGGTAATGGTGAAGCTTTCTTT	CASSLTGGNGEAFF
.	TRBD1	TRBJ2-7	TRBV28	TGTGCCAGTATACCAGGGACAGCACTCTCCTACGAGCAGTACTTC	CASIPGTALSYEQYF
.	TRBD2	TRBJ2-1	TRBV4-2	TGTGCCAGCAGCCATTTAGCGGGAGCTAACAATGAGCAGTTCTTC	CASSHLAGANNEQFF
.	.	TRBJ2-1	TRBV24-1	TGTGCCACCAGTGATTTGCTCGGGAATGAGCAGTTCTTC	CATSDLLGNEQFF
once	TRBD2	TRBJ2-5	TRBV6-6	TGTGCCAGCACCCCCGGGGGCGGGAGGGGGGAGACCCAGTACTTC	CASTPGGGRGETQYF
few	.	TRBJ1-6	TRBV10-3	TGTGCCATCAGTGAGACAGGTCGGTCACCCCTCCACTTT	CAISETGRSPLHF
.	TRBD2	TRBJ2-3	TRBV29-1	TGCAGCGTTGAAGGACTAGCGGGAGGACCTAGCACAGATACGCAGTATTTT	CSVEGLAGGPSTDTQYF
.	TRBD2	TRBJ2-2	TRBV9	TGTGCCAGCAGCGTAGGGGATAGCGGGAGGTTCGGGGAGCTGTTTTTT	CASSVGDSGRFGELFF
.	TRBD1	TRBJ2-7	TRBV27	TGTGCCAGCAGTCCCTTGGACAGGGGCTACGAGCAGTACTTC	CASSPLDRGYEQYF
.	TRBD2	TRBJ2-1	TRBV7-2	TGTGCCAGCAGCTTATTTAGCGGGGGTCCTTTAAATGAGCAGTTCTTC	CASSLFSGGPLNEQFF
once	TRBD1	TRBJ2-3	TRBV7-2	TGTGCCAGCAGCTTAGTAGGGGGACAGGTGGGCCACAGGGATACGCAGTATTTT	CASSLVGGQVGHRDTQYF
once	TRBD2	TRBJ2-7	TRBV10-3	TGTGCCATCAGTGGAGCGGGGACCGAGCAGTACTTC	CAISGAGTEQYF
once	.	TRBJ1-1	TRBV5-5	TGTGCCAGCAGCCCCCTTCAGGACACTGAAGCTTTCTTT	CASSPLQDTEAFF
.	.	TRBJ1-2	TRBV4-3	TGCGCCAGCAGCCCTGACACAGGGCCCCGGAATGGCTACACCTTC	CASSPDTGPRNGYTF
.	TRBD2	TRBJ2-2	TRBV11-3	TGTGCCAGCAGCTTAGGCGGGACTAAGAACACCGGGGAGCTGTTTTTT	CASSLGGTKNTGELFF
.	.	TRBJ2-7	TRBV9	TGTGCCAGCAGCGTAGGGGGTCAGGGTGACTACGAGCAGTACTTC	CASSVGGQGDYEQYF
.	TRBD2	TRBJ2-5	TRBV19	TGTGCCAGTAGCCCGGGAGGGGAGTTCCAAGAGACCCAGTACTTC	CASSPGGEFQETQYF
.	.	TRBJ1-2	TRBV5-6	TGTGCCAGCAGCCGACCGGACAGTTTCTATGGCTACACCTTC	CASSRPDSFYGYTF
once	TRBD1	TRBJ1-3	TRBV27	TGTGCCAGCAGTCGACAGGGAAGTAGCGGAAACACCATATATTTT	CASSRQGSSGNTIYF
.	.	TRBJ1-2	TRBV27	TGTGCCAGCAGTTTGGGATCGGACCCAGGGGCTTATGGCTACACCTTC	CASSLGSDPGAYGYTF
.	TRBD2	TRBJ2-5	TRBV7-9	TGTGCCAGCAGCTTGGGTTGGACTAGCGCTCAAGAGACCCAGTACTTC	CASSLGWTSAQETQYF
.	.	TRBJ2-3	TRBV2	TGTGCCATTCTAGTGGCAGATACGCAGTATTTT	CAILVADTQYF
.	.	TRBJ2-1	TRBV6-2/TRBV6-3	TGTGCCAGCAGTTCACCCCCATACCGGGGGAAGTCCTACAATGAGCAGTTCTTC	CASSSPPYRGKSYNEQFF
.	.	TRBJ1-6	TRBV19	TGTGCCAGTAGTCTTTCCGGCAGGGGAAATTCACCCCTCCACTTT	CASSLSGRGNSPLHF
.	.	TRBJ2-1	TRBV11-2	TGTGCCAGCAGCCTCGAGAATGAGCAGTTCTTC	CASSLENEQFF
.	.	TRBJ2-1	TRBV13	TGTGCCAGCCAAGGGTCAGGAGGACCTTCCTACAATGAGCAGTTCTTC	CASQGSGGPSYNEQFF
.	TRBD2	TRBJ2-3	TRBV7-2	TGTGCCAGCAGCCCTTTTGGGACTAGCGGGGCAAGCACAGATACGCAGTATTTT	CASSPFGTSGASTDTQYF
.	.	TRBJ2-7	TRBV3-1/TRBV3-2	TGTGCCAGCAGCCAAGACATCAGGGAAACTCTCAAGCAGTACTTC	CASSQDIRETLKQYF
few	TRBD2	TRBJ2-7	TRBV28	TGTGCCAGCCGGGAGGGAGGGCCCTACGAGCAGTACTTC	CASREGGPYEQYF
.	.	TRBJ2-7	TRBV6-5	TGTGCCAGCAGTTACGGTGCGGGGACTTACGAGCAGTACTTC	CASSYGAGTYEQYF
.	.	TRBJ2-2	TRBV4-3	TGCGCCAGCAGCCAAGAATCCGACAGGAACACCGGGGAGCTGTTTTTT	CASSQESDRNTGELFF
.	TRBD2	TRBJ2-7	TRBV6-2/TRBV6-3	TGTGCCAGCAGTTACTCGAAGAGGACTAGCTCCCCCTACGAGCAGTACTTC	CASSYSKRTSSPYEQYF
.	TRBD1	TRBJ1-6	TRBV7-8	TGTGCCAGCAGCCCAAGGACAGGCGGCTATAATTCACCCCTCCACTTT	CASSPRTGGYNSPLHF
.	TRBD1	TRBJ1-1	TRBV2	TGTGCCAGCTCGGAACAGGGGCCCTTGAACACTGAAGCTTTCTTT	CASSEQGPLNTEAFF
.	.	TRBJ2-5	TRBV5-1	TGCGCCAGCAGCTTGTCCGGGGGTGGGGAGACCCAGTACTTC	CASSLSGGGETQYF
.	TRBD1	TRBJ2-1	TRBV5-4	TGTGCCAGCAGCAACTCACAGGGGCGGGAGCAGTTCTTC	CASSNSQGREQFF
.	TRBD1	TRBJ1-5	TRBV18	TGTGCCAGCTCAGGACAGGGGGCTATAGACAATCAGCCCCAGCATTTT	CASSGQGAIDNQPQHF
.	TRBD1	TRBJ1-1	TRBV27	TGTGCCAGCGGAACATACAGGGGAGGTTTGGTAACTGAAGCTTTCTTT	CASGTYRGGLVTEAFF
.	.	TRBJ1-2	TRBV24-1	TGTGCCACCAGTGACAGCCTACAGGGTGGCTACACCTTC	CATSDSLQGGYTF